Detailed here is one T cell receptor beta chain. The data stem from a study of cytomegalovirus exposure and HLA in healthy donors. The CDR3 runs 15 residues. Trimming removed 1 base at V and 2 bases at J, with 9 bases between. The germline V gene has CDR1 SGHVS and CDR2 FQNEAQ. Method: immunoSEQ multiplex PCR; TCRdb's copy keeps in-frame clones and lacks some. The sample lists 200,000 or so clones, almost 90% occurring once. This TCR derives from a woman younger than 30 in good health and CMV-seronegative. The chain recombines TRBV7-8 with TRBJ2-1; a possible D gene is TRBD2 (5 bases). Material for sequencing was PBMCs. CDR3 region: CASSLDGGPYNEQFF. CDR3 DNA sequence: TGTGCCAGCAGCTTAGATGGCGGGCCCTACAATGAGCAGTTCTTC.